What follows describes a single TCR beta chain. The target antigen is unknown. This entry comes from a study of cytomegalovirus exposure and HLA in healthy donors. The germline V and J ends were trimmed by 1 base and 5 bases, with 8 bases remaining between them. From germline, CDR1 is SGHTA and CDR2 FQGNSA. CDR3 size: 14 residues. Findings of the study overall: Most subjects' HLA-A and HLA-B alleles were reportedly predicted from TCR beta sequences.

Both 60 Vbeta primers and 13 Jbeta primers went into the PCR. Only in-frame clones appear in the TCRdb table, and some are missing; sequencing was by immunoSEQ multiplex PCR. This table has more than 150,000 clones, around 80% appearing once. This receptor was identified in a man aged 35 to 55 in good health and CMV-seropositive. Sequencing used PBMCs. The rearrangement joins TRBV7-2 to TRBJ1-4; D uncertain. The CDR3 nucleotides are TGTGCCAGCAGCTTAGTCAGATCGAATGAAAAACTGTTTTTT. Its protein is CASSLVRSNEKLFF. Drawing the rest from reference TRBV7-2 and TRBJ1-4, the complete variable domain is GAGVSQSPSNKVTEKGKDVELRCDPISGHTALYWYRQSLGQGLEFLIYFQGNSAPDKSGLPSDRFSAERTGGSVSTLTIQRTQQEDSAVYLCASSLVRSNEKLFFGSGTQLSVL.